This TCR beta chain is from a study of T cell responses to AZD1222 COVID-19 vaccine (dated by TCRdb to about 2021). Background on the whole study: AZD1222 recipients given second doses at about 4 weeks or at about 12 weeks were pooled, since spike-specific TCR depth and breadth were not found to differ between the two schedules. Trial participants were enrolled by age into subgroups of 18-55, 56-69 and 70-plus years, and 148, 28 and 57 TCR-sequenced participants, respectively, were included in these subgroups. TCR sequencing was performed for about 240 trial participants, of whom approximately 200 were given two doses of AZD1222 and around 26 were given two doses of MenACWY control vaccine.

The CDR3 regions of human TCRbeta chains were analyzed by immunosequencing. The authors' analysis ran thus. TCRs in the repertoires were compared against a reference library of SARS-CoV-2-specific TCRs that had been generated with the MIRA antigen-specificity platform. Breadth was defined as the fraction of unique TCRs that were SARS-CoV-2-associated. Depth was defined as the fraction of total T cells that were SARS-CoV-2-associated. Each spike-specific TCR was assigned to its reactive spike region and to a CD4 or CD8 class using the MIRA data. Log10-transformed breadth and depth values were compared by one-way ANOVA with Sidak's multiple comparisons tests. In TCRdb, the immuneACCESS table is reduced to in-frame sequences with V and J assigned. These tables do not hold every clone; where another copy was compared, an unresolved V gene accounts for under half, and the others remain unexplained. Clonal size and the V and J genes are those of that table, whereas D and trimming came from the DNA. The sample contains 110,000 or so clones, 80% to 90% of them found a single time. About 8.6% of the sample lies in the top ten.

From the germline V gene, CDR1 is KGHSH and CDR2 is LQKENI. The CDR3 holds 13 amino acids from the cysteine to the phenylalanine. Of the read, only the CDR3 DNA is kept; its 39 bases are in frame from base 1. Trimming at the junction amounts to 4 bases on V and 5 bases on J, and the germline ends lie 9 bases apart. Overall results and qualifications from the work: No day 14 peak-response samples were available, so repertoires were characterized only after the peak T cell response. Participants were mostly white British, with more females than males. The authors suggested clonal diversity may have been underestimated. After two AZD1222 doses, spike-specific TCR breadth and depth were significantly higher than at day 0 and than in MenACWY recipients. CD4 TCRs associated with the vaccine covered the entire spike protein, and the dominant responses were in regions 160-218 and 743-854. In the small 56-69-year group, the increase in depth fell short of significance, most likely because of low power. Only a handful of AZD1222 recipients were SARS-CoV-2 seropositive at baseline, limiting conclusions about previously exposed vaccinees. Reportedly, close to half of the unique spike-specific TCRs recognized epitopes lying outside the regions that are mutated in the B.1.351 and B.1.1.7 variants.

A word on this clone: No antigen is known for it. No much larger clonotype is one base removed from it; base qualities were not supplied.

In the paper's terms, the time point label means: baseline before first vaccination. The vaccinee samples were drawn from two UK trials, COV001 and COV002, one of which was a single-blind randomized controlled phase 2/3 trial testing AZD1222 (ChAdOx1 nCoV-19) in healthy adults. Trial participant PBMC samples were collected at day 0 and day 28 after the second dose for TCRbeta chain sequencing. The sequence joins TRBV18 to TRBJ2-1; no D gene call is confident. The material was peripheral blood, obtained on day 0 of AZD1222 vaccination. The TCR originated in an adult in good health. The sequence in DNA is TGTGCCAGCTCACTAGGTAGGAACAATGAGCAGTTCTTC. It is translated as CASSLGRNNEQFF.